This T cell receptor beta chain was identified during a study of blood T cell repertoires in COVID-19. Using immunoSEQ multiplex PCR, the repertoire was profiled, and TCRdb retains in-frame clones only, with some absent. The sample holds around 170,000 clones, 80% to 90% seen once. The CDR3 consists of 12 residues. Per the germline V gene, CDR1 is SGHAT and CDR2 is FQNNGV. Trimming left V 4 bases short and J 4 bases short, with 7 bases between. Sequencing input: peripheral blood. The chain links TRBV11-2 to TRBJ2-5; the D gene is possibly TRBD2 (5 bases). This sequence was found in a man aged 45-65 years with active or convalescent COVID-19. For the CDR3, the DNA is TGTGCCAGCAGCTCTGAGGGAGAGACCCAGTACTTC. Translating gives CASSSEGETQYF.